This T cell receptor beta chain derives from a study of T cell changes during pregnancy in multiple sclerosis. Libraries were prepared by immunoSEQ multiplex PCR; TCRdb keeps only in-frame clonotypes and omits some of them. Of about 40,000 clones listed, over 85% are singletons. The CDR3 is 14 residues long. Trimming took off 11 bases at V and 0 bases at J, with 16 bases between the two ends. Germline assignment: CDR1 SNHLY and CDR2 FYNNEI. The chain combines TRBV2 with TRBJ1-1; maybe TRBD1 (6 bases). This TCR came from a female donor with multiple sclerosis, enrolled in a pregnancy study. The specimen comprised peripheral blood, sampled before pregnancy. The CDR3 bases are TGTGCCGGTTGGGGACAAACCTTGAACACTGAAGCTTTCTTT. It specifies CAGWGQTLNTEAFF.